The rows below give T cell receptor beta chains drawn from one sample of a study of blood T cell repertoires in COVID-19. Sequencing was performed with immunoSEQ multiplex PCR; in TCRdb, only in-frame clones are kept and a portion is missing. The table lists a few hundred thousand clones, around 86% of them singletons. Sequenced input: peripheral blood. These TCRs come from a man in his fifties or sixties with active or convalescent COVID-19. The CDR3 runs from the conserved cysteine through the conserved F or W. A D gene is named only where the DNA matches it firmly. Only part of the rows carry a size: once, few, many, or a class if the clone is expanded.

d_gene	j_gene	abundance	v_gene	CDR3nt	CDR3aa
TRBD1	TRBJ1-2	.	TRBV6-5	TGTGCCAGCAGTTACTCGGGGACAGGAAAAACGGGTGGCTACACCTTC	CASSYSGTGKTGGYTF
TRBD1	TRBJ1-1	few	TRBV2	TGTGCCAGCATGAGGGGACAGAGGAACACTGAAGCTTTCTTT	CASMRGQRNTEAFF
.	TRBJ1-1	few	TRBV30	TGTGCCTGGAGTGTACAAGAGAACACTGAAGCTTTCTTT	CAWSVQENTEAFF
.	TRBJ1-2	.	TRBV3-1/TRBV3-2	TGTGCCAGCAGCCAAAGCAGGGTTTACGGGGGCTATGGCTACACCTTC	CASSQSRVYGGYGYTF
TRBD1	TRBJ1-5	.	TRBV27	TGTGCCAGCAGCAAAATAAGCGGGACAGGGCAGATATCCGGCAATCAGCCCCAGCATTTT	CASSKISGTGQISGNQPQHF
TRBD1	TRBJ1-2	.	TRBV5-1	TGCGCCAGCAGCAGGGACAGGGCTCCTAACTATGGCTACACCTTC	CASSRDRAPNYGYTF
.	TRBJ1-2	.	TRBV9	TGTGCCAGCAGCGTGGGAAGAGGAGGGAGGGATTATGGCTACACCTTC	CASSVGRGGRDYGYTF
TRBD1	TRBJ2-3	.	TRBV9	TGTGCCAGCAGCGGTTACACAGGGGGCGAGGTAGATACGCAGTATTTT	CASSGYTGGEVDTQYF
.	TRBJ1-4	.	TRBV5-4	TGTGCCAGCAGCCCGGGCCGGGGAGTAACTAATGAAAAACTGTTTTTT	CASSPGRGVTNEKLFF
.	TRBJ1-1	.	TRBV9	TGTGCCAGCAGCCCCATCGGGGGTCCGTGGACTGAAGCTTTCTTT	CASSPIGGPWTEAFF
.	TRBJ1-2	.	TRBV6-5	TGTGCCAGCAGTTACTCGGGGGGAACCTATGGCTACACCTTC	CASSYSGGTYGYTF
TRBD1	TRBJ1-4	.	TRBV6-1	TGTGCCAGCAGTGAAGGTGGGACAGGGTATGAAAAACTGTTTTTT	CASSEGGTGYEKLFF
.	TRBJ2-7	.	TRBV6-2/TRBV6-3	TGTGCCAGCAGTCCCCAGGGAGGTGGTTCCTACGAGCAGTACTTC	CASSPQGGGSYEQYF
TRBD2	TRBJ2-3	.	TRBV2	TGTGCCAGCAGCGTACTAGCGGGAGGGGGAGATACGCAGTATTTT	CASSVLAGGGDTQYF
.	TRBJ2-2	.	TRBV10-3	TGTGCCATCAGTGAGTCGGGAGCTTCGAACACCGGGGAGCTGTTTTTT	CAISESGASNTGELFF
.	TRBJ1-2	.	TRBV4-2	TGTGCCAGCAGCCAGGGACAAAGCTACACCTTC	CASSQGQSYTF
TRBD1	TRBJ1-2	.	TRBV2	TGTGCCAGCAGGACCCTCACAGGGGACTATGGCTACACCTTC	CASRTLTGDYGYTF
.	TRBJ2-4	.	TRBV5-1	TGCGCCAGCAGCTTGACGTCAGGGGAAAACATTCAGTACTTC	CASSLTSGENIQYF